This TCR beta chain was captured by sequencing in a study of T-cell memory formation after mild COVID-19 (dated by TCRdb to about 2021). Study-wide context: Most TCR sequence clusters were specific to one of the two donors. Longitudinal TCRalpha and TCRbeta repertoire sequencing tracked T-cell clones expanding and contracting after mild COVID-19 in a couple of donors. The cohort comprised two young, previously healthy adult volunteers, one female and one male. Overall study results and their limits: The study included only two mild cases, and larger cohorts that include severe cases with pre-infection samples were judged to be necessary. Balanced CD4/CD8 phenotypes were observed for clones contracting from day 15 to 85, whereas a bias towards CD4+ was observed for a second wave of clones expanding from day 15 to 37. Some responding clones were detected in pre-infection memory, suggesting pre-existing cross-reactive memory T cells joined the SARS-CoV-2 response. Whether the second-wave clones peaking on day 37 were SARS-CoV-2 specific was not confirmed. Contracting CD4+ clones appeared mostly in the CM and EM memory subsets, whereas CD8+ clones were enriched in EMRA.

PBMCs were isolated by Ficoll-Paque density gradient centrifugation. As concerns this clonotype: Its binding antigen is unknown. No base-level quality is on record; no much larger clone is a single base apart.

Instrument on record: Illumina NovaSeq 6000. cDNA libraries for TCRalpha and TCRbeta were prepared by 5'RACE using constant-segment primers, with sample barcodes and unique molecular identifiers added. Trizol reagent was used to extract RNA from every sample. Libraries were amplified in two PCR steps, with a second sample barcode and Illumina TruSeq adapters added in the second step. Libraries were sequenced on an Illumina NovaSeq with 2 x 150 bp paired-end reads. The study's own analysis went as follows. With migec v1.2.7, reads were demultiplexed and then collapsed into UMI-guided consensus sequences. With mixcr v2.1.11, UMI consensuses were aligned to TRA and TRB V and J templates and assembled into clonotypes. A clonotype was counted as expanded or contracted only when both edgeR and NoisET called the clonotype significant, with the noise models trained on biological replicates. For edgeR calls, a false discovery rate-adjusted p below 0.01 and a log2 fold-change threshold of 1 were applied. As an exploratory analysis of dynamics, PCA with hierarchical clustering was applied to max-normalized trajectories of the 1000 most abundant clonotypes. Separately sequenced CD4+ and CD8+ repertoires were used to assign a CD4 or CD8 phenotype to each responding clone. Using fastp at Q25 and MiXCR, TCRdb reprocessed the public reads and kept productive beta chains. Rows merge per CDR3 protein into single entries with the most common DNA and genes. TCRdb's processing, not the authors' own work, is the source of the V and J calls. Present in this sample are some 450,000 distinct CDR3 sequences, around 20% of which were seen just once. Of the sample, roughly 8.4% falls within the top ten clones.

The specimen was PBMCs or a T cell subset sorted from them (not recorded which). This sequence originates from an adult woman who had mild COVID-19 (a few samples of this study predate the infection). The sample titles of this study are shuffled in the database, so cell type and time point are left out; the donor was told from shared clones.

The DNA sequence is TGTGCCAGCCGTCGCGGCGGGCTAGACAATGAGCAGTTCTTC. This yields the protein CASRRGGLDNEQFF. The sequence joins TRBV12-3 or TRBV12-4 to TRBJ2-1; perhaps TRBD2 is the D gene, with 5 bases matching. The CDR3 has 14 amino acids, counting the end cysteine and phenylalanine. The entry retains the CDR3 DNA only, 42 bases that are in frame from base 1. V drops 8 bases and J drops 5 bases, leaving 16 bases in between.